Listed here is a single T cell receptor (beta chain). Its matching antigen is unknown. This sample is part of a study of cytomegalovirus exposure and HLA in healthy donors. Findings of the study overall: A later analysis showed HLA-associated TCR beta chains outstripping equally common others in clonal expansion. A classifier reportedly called cytomegalovirus status with high sensitivity and specificity. With further analysis later on, most CMV-associated TCR beta chains appeared HLA-restricted.

PCR used 60 Vbeta primers and 13 Jbeta primers. Some clones are missing from TCRdb's copy, which holds only in-frame ones; the method was immunoSEQ multiplex PCR. Of approximately 53,000 clones in the sample, 60% to 75% are singletons; the top ten hold 7% to 10%. Sequencing was performed on PBMCs. The clonotype comes from a woman between 45 and 65 years old in good health and CMV-seronegative.

This CDR3 reads CASSRDRGVQETQYF. CDR3 in DNA: TGTGCCAGCAGCCGGGACAGGGGGGTGCAAGAGACCCAGTACTTC. The chain links TRBV6-5 to TRBJ2-5; 11 bases map to TRBD1. The CDR3 covers 15 residues. V was pared by 6 bases and J by 2 bases, with 5 bases of the junction left unmatched. The germline CDR1 and CDR2 sequences are MNHEY and SVGAGI.